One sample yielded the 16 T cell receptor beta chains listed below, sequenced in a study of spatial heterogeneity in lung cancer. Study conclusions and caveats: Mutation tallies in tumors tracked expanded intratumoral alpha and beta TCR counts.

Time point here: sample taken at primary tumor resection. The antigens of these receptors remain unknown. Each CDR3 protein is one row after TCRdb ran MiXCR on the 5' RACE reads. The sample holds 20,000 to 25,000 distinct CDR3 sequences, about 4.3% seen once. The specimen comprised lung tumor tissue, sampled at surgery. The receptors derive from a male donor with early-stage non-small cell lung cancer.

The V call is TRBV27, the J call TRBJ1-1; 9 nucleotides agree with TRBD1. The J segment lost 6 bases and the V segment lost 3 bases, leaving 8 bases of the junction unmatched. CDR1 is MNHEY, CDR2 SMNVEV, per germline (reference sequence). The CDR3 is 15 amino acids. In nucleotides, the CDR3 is TGTGCCAGCAGTTTGAGGACAGGGGCAAGGGCTGAAGCTTTCTTT. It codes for CASSLRTGARAEAFF.

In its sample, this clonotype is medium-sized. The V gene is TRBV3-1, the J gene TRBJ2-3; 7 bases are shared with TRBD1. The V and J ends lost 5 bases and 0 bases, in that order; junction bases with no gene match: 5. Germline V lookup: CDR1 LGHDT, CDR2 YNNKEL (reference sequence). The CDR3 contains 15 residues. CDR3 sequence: CASSNRGGSTDTQYF. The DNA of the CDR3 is TGTGCCAGCAGCAACAGGGGCGGTAGCACAGATACGCAGTATTTT.

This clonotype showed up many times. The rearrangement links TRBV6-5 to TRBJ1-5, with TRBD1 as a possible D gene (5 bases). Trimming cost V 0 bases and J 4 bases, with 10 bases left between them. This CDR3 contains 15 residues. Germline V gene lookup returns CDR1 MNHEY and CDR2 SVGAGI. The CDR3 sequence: CASSYSPGRNQPQHF. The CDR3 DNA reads TGTGCCAGCAGTTACTCGCCAGGGAGAAATCAGCCCCAGCATTTT.

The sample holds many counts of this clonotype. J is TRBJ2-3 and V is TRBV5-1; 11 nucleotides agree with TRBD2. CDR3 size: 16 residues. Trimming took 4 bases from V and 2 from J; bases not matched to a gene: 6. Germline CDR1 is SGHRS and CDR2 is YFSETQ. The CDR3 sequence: CASSPVSGGDTDTQYF. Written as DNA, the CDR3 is TGCGCCAGCAGCCCGGTTAGCGGGGGGGACACAGATACGCAGTATTTT.

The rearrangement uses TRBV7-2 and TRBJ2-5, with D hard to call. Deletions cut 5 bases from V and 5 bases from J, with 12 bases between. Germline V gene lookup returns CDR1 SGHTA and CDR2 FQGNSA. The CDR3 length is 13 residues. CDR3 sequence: CASSTSAWETQYF. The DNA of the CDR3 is TGTGCCAGCAGCACGAGCGCGTGGGAGACCCAGTACTTC.

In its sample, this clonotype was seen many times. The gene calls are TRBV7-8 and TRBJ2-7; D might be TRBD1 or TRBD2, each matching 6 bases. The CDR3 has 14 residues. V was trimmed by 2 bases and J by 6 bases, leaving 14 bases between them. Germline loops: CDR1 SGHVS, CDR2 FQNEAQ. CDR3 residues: CASSLRGPSSEQYF. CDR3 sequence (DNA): TGTGCCAGCAGCTTACGGGGGCCGTCCAGCGAGCAGTACTTC. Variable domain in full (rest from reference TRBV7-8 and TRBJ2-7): GAGVSQSPRYKVAKRGQDVALRCDPISGHVSLFWYQQALGQGPEFLTYFQNEAQLDKSGLPSDRFFAERPEGSVSTLKIQRTQQEDSAVYLCASSLRGPSSEQYFGPGTRLTVT.

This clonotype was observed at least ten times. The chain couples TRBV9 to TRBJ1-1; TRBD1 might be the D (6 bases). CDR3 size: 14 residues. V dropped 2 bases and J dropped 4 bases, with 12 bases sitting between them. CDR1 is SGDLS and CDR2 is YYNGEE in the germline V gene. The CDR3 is CASSVGGPGTEAFF. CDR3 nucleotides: TGTGCCAGCAGCGTGGGGGGCCCGGGCACTGAAGCTTTCTTT.

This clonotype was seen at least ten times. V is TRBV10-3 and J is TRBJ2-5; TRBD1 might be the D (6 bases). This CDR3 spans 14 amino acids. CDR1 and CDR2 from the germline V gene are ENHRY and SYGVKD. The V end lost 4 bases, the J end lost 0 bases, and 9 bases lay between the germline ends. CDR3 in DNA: TGTGCCATCAGTGTTGGGACACACCAAGAGACCCAGTACTTC. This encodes CAISVGTHQETQYF.

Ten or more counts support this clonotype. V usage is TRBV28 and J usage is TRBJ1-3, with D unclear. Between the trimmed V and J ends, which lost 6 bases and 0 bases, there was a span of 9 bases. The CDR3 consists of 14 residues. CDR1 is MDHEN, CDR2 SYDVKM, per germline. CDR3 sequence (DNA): TGTGCCAGCAGCCCCCTGGACTCTGGAAACACCATATATTTT. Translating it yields CASSPLDSGNTIYF.

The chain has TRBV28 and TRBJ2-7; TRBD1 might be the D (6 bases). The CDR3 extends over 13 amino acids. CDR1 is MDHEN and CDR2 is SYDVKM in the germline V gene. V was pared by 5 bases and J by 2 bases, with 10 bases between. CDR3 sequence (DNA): TGTGCCAGCAGTGGCGGACAGCCCTACGAGCAGTACTTC. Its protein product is CASSGGQPYEQYF.

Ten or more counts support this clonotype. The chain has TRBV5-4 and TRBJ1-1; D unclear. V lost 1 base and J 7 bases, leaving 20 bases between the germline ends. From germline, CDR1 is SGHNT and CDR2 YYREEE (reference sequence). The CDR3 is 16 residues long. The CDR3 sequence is CASSLSFTSGKGEAFF. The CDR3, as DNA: TGTGCCAGCAGCTTGTCTTTTACCTCGGGGAAGGGTGAAGCTTTCTTT. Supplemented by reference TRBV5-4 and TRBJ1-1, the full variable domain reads ETGVTQSPTHLIKTRGQQVTLRCSSQSGHNTVSWYQQALGQGPQFIFQYYREEENGRGNFPPRFSGLQFPNYSSELNVNALELDDSALYLCASSLSFTSGKGEAFFGQGTRLTVV.

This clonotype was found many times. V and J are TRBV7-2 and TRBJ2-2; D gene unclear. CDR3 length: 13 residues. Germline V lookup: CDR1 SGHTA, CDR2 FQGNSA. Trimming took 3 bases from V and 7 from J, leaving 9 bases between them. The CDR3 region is CASSFQDGGELFF. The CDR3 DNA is TGTGCCAGCAGCTTCCAAGACGGCGGGGAGCTGTTTTTT. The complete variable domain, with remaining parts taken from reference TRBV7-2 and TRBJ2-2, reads GAGVSQSPSNKVTEKGKDVELRCDPISGHTALYWYRQSLGQGLEFLIYFQGNSAPDKSGLPSDRFSAERTGGSVSTLTIQRTQQEDSAVYLCASSFQDGGELFFGEGSRLTVL.

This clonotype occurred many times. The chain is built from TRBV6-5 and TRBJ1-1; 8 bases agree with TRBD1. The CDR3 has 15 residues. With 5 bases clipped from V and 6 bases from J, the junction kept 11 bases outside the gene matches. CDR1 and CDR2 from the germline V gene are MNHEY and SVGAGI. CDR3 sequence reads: CASSPTGDGVAEAFF. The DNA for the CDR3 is TGTGCCAGCAGTCCGACAGGGGACGGGGTCGCTGAAGCTTTCTTT.

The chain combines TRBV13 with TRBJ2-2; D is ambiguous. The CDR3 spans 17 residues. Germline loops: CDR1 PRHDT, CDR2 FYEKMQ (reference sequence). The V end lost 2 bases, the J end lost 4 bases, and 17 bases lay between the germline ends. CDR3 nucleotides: TGTGCCAGCAGCTTATACTTGACTCCCTTCCTCACCGGGGAGCTGTTTTTT. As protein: CASSLYLTPFLTGELFF.

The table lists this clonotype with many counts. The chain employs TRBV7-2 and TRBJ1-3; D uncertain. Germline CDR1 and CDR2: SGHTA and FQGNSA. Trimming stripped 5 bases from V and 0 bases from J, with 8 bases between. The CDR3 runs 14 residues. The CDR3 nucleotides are TGTGCCAGCAGCCTGAGAAGCTCTGGAAACACCATATATTTT. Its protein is CASSLRSSGNTIYF.

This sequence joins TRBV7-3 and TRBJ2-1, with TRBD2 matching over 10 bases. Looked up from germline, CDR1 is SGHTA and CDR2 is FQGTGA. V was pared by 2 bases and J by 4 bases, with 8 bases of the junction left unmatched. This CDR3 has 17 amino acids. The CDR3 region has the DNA TGTGCCAGCAGCTTAGACCCCACTAGCGGGGTATACAATGAGCAGTTCTTC. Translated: CASSLDPTSGVYNEQFF.